This T cell receptor beta chain was identified during a study of T cells after yellow fever vaccination. Across the study: Preparing low-cell-number fractions relied on SMART-Seq v4 Ultra Low Input. General study results and limits: Subsequent to the booster, the majority of primary-vaccination clones reappeared (96% CD4, approximately 85% CD8).

This clonotype has only a few counts. As yet, its antigen is unknown. TCRdb re-called the 5' RACE reads with MiXCR, one entry per CDR3 protein. This sample has a few hundred thousand distinct CDR3 sequences, with about 12% found just once. This receptor was taken from a man younger than 35 who received the YFV17D yellow fever vaccine. The starting material was CD4+ T cells sorted from PBMCs, obtained 15 days after the yellow fever booster vaccination.

The CDR3 sequence is CSVGAGIYGYTF. CDR3 coding DNA: TGCAGCGTTGGGGCAGGGATCTATGGCTACACCTTC. The rearrangement uses TRBV29-1 and TRBJ1-2; D is perhaps TRBD1 (5 bases). Trimming removed 4 bases from V and 4 bases from J, with 10 bases in between. The CDR3 loop spans 12 amino acids. Germline lookup yields CDR1 SQVTM and CDR2 ANQGSEA.